Below are 31 T cell receptor beta chains sequenced from a single sample in a study of T-cell reconstitution after alpha-beta-depleted transplantation in children. TCRbeta library construction was performed incorporating unique molecular identifiers. MiXCR, applied by TCRdb to the PCR reads, yields one record per CDR3 protein. The sample has some 530,000 distinct CDR3 sequences; approximately 12% are singletons. The starting material was PBMCs from the stem cell graft donor, obtained from the stem cell graft. The receptors stem from a human donor who donated a stem cell graft to a child with combined immunodeficiency.

This clonotype was found a few times. The chain employs TRBV11-2 and TRBJ2-3; D may be TRBD2 (5 bases). The CDR3 covers 16 residues. Germline values: CDR1 SGHAT, CDR2 FQNNGV. V was pared by 5 bases and J by 1 base, with 16 bases between. Here the CDR3 DNA reads TGTGCCAGCAGCCTCGGAGGAGGCCGGGGCACAGATACGCAGTATTTT. It translates to CASSLGGGRGTDTQYF.

The chain couples TRBV4-3 to TRBJ2-1; 8 bases match TRBD2. Germline CDR1 LGHNA, CDR2 YSLEER. The length of the CDR3 is 17 residues. Germline trimming cut 2 bases from V and 6 bases from J; bases unmatched to any gene: 12. The CDR3 loop is CASSQFPRGGKGNEQFF. The CDR3, as DNA: TGCGCCAGCAGCCAATTTCCCCGGGGGGGGAAGGGCAATGAGCAGTTCTTC.

This chain joins TRBV6-2 or TRBV6-3 and TRBJ1-5, with D unclear. Trimming took off 0 bases at V and 1 base at J, with 10 bases between the two ends. The CDR3 is 16 amino acids. Germline CDR1 is MNHEY and CDR2 is SVGEGT. This CDR3 is CASSYSEGLSNQPQHF. For the CDR3, the DNA is TGTGCCAGCAGTTACTCTGAAGGGCTGAGCAATCAGCCCCAGCATTTT.

This clonotype came up a few times. The chain links TRBV6-5 to TRBJ1-1, with D unresolved. The CDR3 totals 13 residues. Trimming removed 3 bases from V and 1 base from J, with 6 bases in between. CDR1 and CDR2 (germline): MNHEY, SVGAGI. CDR3: CASSYGWNTEAFF. The CDR3, as DNA: TGTGCCAGCAGTTATGGGTGGAACACTGAAGCTTTCTTT.

This clonotype occurred a few times. The rearrangement joins TRBV6-1 to TRBJ2-3; 10 positions agree with TRBD2. Germline assignment: CDR1 MNHNS and CDR2 SASEGT. V lost 6 bases and J lost 1; bases outside the gene matches: 4. This CDR3 has 15 residues. The CDR3 nucleotides read TGTGCCAGCAGCCTAGCGGGAGTGGGCACAGATACGCAGTATTTT. Translating it yields CASSLAGVGTDTQYF.

The genes are TRBV20-1 and TRBJ2-1, with 7 bases matching TRBD2. Looked up from germline, CDR1 is DFQATT and CDR2 is SNEGSKA (reference sequence). V lost 6 bases to trimming and J lost 6 bases; unmatched junction nucleotides: 11. The CDR3 covers 14 residues. The CDR3 loop is CSATYGGGGNEQFF. CDR3 sequence (DNA): TGCAGTGCCACATATGGCGGGGGAGGCAATGAGCAGTTCTTC.

Note on this clonotype: This clone may be a read error of a much larger clone one base away. The CDR3 region is CASSVQGTEAFF. In nucleotides, the CDR3 is TGTGCCAGCAGCGTACAGGGGACTGAAGCTTTCTTT. The V call is TRBV9, the J call TRBJ1-1; D perhaps matches TRBD1 (6 bases). The germline V gene has CDR1 SGDLS and CDR2 YYNGEE. CDR3 size: 12 residues. Deletions cut 1 base from V and 5 bases from J, with 6 bases between. Full variable domain (missing parts from reference TRBV9 and TRBJ1-1): DSGVTQTPKHLITATGQRVTLRCSPRSGDLSVYWYQQSLDQGLQFLIQYYNGEERAKGNILERFSAQQFPDLHSELNLSSLELGDSALYFCASSVQGTEAFFGQGTRLTVV.

CDR3 loop: CASRLQQGSSYNEQFF. CDR3 DNA: TGTGCCAGCAGGCTCCAACAGGGAAGCTCCTACAATGAGCAGTTCTTC. V usage is TRBV12-3 or TRBV12-4 and J usage is TRBJ2-1, with TRBD1 as a possible D gene (6 bases). The V end was cut by 6 bases, the J end by 0 bases, with 15 bases between. The CDR3 has 16 residues.

This clonotype was seen a handful of times. This chain joins TRBV7-9 and TRBJ1-4; the D is unclear. V was pared by 0 bases and J by 5 bases, with 10 bases between. CDR3 length: 15 amino acids. Germline values: CDR1 SEHNR, CDR2 FQNEAQ (reference sequence). The CDR3 DNA reads as TGTGCCAGCAGCTTAGCAGAGAGGTTGAATGAAAAACTGTTTTTT. The encoded protein is CASSLAERLNEKLFF.

This rearrangement joins TRBV4-3 to TRBJ2-7, with D possibly TRBD1 on 5 matching bases. V lost 1 base, J lost 1 base, and 14 bases lay in between. The CDR3 covers 16 residues. From germline, CDR1 is LGHNA and CDR2 YSLEER. CDR3 DNA: TGCGCCAGCAGCCAAGTATTTAAAGGGGATTCCTACGAGCAGTACTTC. It specifies CASSQVFKGDSYEQYF.

The rearrangement links TRBV2 to TRBJ1-6, with D perhaps TRBD1 (6 bases). Germline CDR1 reads SNHLY; CDR2 reads FYNNEI. Trimming took 3 bases from V and 7 from J, leaving 10 bases between them. This CDR3 contains 14 residues. Written as DNA, the CDR3 is TGTGCCAGCAGTGAGTCGGGGGGCAATTCACCCCTCCACTTT. Translated: CASSESGGNSPLHF.

This clonotype was counted many times. This chain connects TRBV7-8 to TRBJ2-3; 10 positions agree with TRBD2. V shed 5 bases and J 2 bases; nucleotides not matched to a gene: 4. This CDR3 spans 15 amino acids. Germline CDR1 SGHVS, CDR2 FQNEAQ. The CDR3 loop is CASSDLAGATDTQYF. The CDR3 DNA reads as TGTGCCAGCAGCGACCTAGCGGGGGCCACAGATACGCAGTATTTT.

At least ten counts were recorded for this clonotype. This chain uses TRBV7-9 with TRBJ2-1, with D hard to call. The CDR3 runs 12 residues. Germline assignment: CDR1 SEHNR and CDR2 FQNEAQ (reference sequence). The V and J ends lost 1 base and 5 bases respectively, with 3 bases between them. CDR3 amino acids: CASSLGNNEQFF. The CDR3 DNA reads TGTGCCAGCAGCTTAGGGAACAATGAGCAGTTCTTC. The full variable domain, its missing parts supplied by reference TRBV7-9 and TRBJ2-1, is DTGVSQNPRHKITKRGQNVTFRCDPISEHNRLYWYRQTLGQGPEFLTYFQNEAQLEKSRLLSDRFSAERPKGSFSTLEIQRTEQGDSAMYLCASSLGNNEQFFGPGTRLTVL.

This clonotype was observed at least ten times. This sequence joins TRBV27 and TRBJ2-1; TRBD2 matches 8 bases. V dropped 7 bases and J dropped 3; count of bases not matched to a gene: 8. The CDR3 length is 15 residues. Germline lookup yields CDR1 MNHEY and CDR2 SMNVEV (reference sequence). Here the CDR3 DNA reads TGTGCCAGCACTATTTACCGGGAGGGCTACAATGAGCAGTTCTTC. Translation gives CASTIYREGYNEQFF.

This clonotype has a handful of counts. V usage is TRBV12-3 or TRBV12-4 and J usage is TRBJ2-3; 7 nucleotides agree with TRBD2. V trimming: 1 base; J trimming: 2 bases; junction bases outside the gene matches: 9. The CDR3 spans 17 residues. As DNA, the CDR3 is TGTGCCAGCAGTTTAGTCGGACTAGACCTAGACACAGATACGCAGTATTTT. Translated: CASSLVGLDLDTDTQYF.

There are a few counts of this clonotype. The chain has TRBV20-1 and TRBJ2-7, with D perhaps matching TRBD1 (6 bases). The germline V gene has CDR1 DFQATT and CDR2 SNEGSKA (reference sequence). The CDR3 runs to 12 residues. Trimming took off 6 bases at V and 2 bases at J, with 11 bases between the two ends. CDR3 sequence (DNA): TGCAGTGCCTGGGACACCACCTACGAGCAGTACTTC. Translated, it gives CSAWDTTYEQYF.

This clonotype has just a few counts. J is TRBJ2-7 and V is TRBV5-1; 10 bases are shared with TRBD2. The germline CDR1 and CDR2 sequences are SGHRS and YFSETQ. V was pared by 4 bases and J by 3 bases, with 10 bases of the junction left unmatched. The CDR3 runs to 16 residues. CDR3 loop: CASSLKEREGFYEQYF. The CDR3 DNA sequence: TGCGCCAGCAGCCTCAAGGAGCGGGAGGGTTTCTACGAGCAGTACTTC.

The chain couples TRBV15 to TRBJ2-4; D uncertain. Trimming left V 0 bases short and J 5 bases short, with 5 bases between. CDR1 is LNHNV and CDR2 is YYDKDF in the germline V gene (reference sequence). The CDR3 is 13 amino acids. CDR3 residues: CATSREAENIQYF. The CDR3 DNA sequence: TGTGCCACCAGCAGAGAGGCAGAAAACATTCAGTACTTC.

On this clonotype itself: It may be a read error: a sequence one base away is much more abundant. The chain has TRBV11-1 and TRBJ2-3, with 10 bases that match TRBD2. The CDR3 has 17 amino acids. Germline V gene lookup returns CDR1 SGHAT and CDR2 FQDESV (reference sequence). CDR3 sequence reads: CANSLGRSGGATDTQYF. The CDR3 region has the DNA TGTGCCAACAGCTTAGGACGGAGCGGGGGGGCCACAGATACGCAGTATTTT.

This clonotype turned up a few times. The chain links TRBV4-3 to TRBJ1-6; D ambiguous. V lost 1 base and J lost 5, with 6 bases in between. Per the germline V gene, CDR1 is LGHNA and CDR2 is YSLEER. The CDR3 is 14 amino acids. DNA for the CDR3: TGCGCCAGCAGCCAAGGGGCGCATAATTCACCCCTCCACTTT. Protein: CASSQGAHNSPLHF.

The V gene is TRBV7-9, the J gene TRBJ1-4, with D possibly TRBD1 on 6 matching bases. Germline V gene sequence: CDR1 SEHNR, CDR2 FQNEAQ (reference sequence). The CDR3 sequence is 14 residues long. Deletions cut 5 bases from V and 4 bases from J, with 11 bases between. The DNA of the CDR3 is TGTGCCAGCAGCATTGGACAGAGTAATGAAAAACTGTTTTTT. As protein: CASSIGQSNEKLFF.

This clonotype was seen a few times. The chain recombines TRBV12-3 or TRBV12-4 with TRBJ1-3; D might be TRBD1 (6 bases). V was cut by 2 bases and J by 7 bases, with 21 bases left in between. CDR3 size: 17 residues. The DNA of the CDR3 is TGTGCCAGCAGTTTAAGCACAGGGCCCCGGTCGTGGAACACCATATATTTT. Protein product: CASSLSTGPRSWNTIYF.

The chain links TRBV7-3 to TRBJ2-3, with D unclear. Germline lookup yields CDR1 SGHTA and CDR2 FQGTGA. CDR3 length equals 15 residues. V was clipped by 0 bases and J by 4 bases, with 11 bases between them. Written as DNA, the CDR3 is TGTGCCAGCAGCTTAACGTCAGCGTGGGCAGATACGCAGTATTTT. Protein sequence: CASSLTSAWADTQYF.

A few counts support this clonotype. J is TRBJ2-3 and V is TRBV7-2, with D possibly matching TRBD1 (5 bases). Per the germline V gene, CDR1 is SGHTA and CDR2 is FQGNSA. Deletions cut 8 bases from V and 4 bases from J, with 13 bases between. The CDR3 has 13 residues. CDR3 region: CASGLLRADTQYF. In nucleotides, the CDR3 is TGTGCCAGCGGCCTGCTCAGGGCAGATACGCAGTATTTT.

A few counts support this clonotype. The chain joins TRBV20-1 to TRBJ2-4, with no clear D. Germline CDR1 reads DFQATT; CDR2 reads SNEGSKA (reference sequence). This CDR3 contains 15 residues. V lost 6 bases, J lost 7 bases, and 22 bases lay in between. CDR3 loop: CSAILMGSADNIQYF. The DNA of the CDR3 is TGCAGTGCCATACTAATGGGATCGGCAGATAACATTCAGTACTTC.

J is TRBJ2-3 and V is TRBV7-6, with D hard to call. The CDR3 is 13 amino acids. The V end lost 7 bases, the J end lost 0 bases, and 8 bases lay between the germline ends. Looked up from germline, CDR1 is SGHVS and CDR2 is FNYEAQ. The CDR3 DNA sequence: TGTGCCAGCAAGGGCCGGAGCACAGATACGCAGTATTTT. Protein sequence: CASKGRSTDTQYF.

The chain joins TRBV6-2 or TRBV6-3 to TRBJ2-1; D is ambiguous. This CDR3 is built from 13 residues. Germline V gives CDR1 MNHEY, CDR2 SVGEGT. Between the trimmed V and J ends, which lost 0 bases and 15 bases, there was a span of 15 bases. CDR3 nucleotide sequence: TGTGCCAGCAGTTACTCGACGGTATTAGTACGGTTCTTC. This translates into CASSYSTVLVRFF.

This clonotype was observed a handful of times. This chain uses TRBV28 with TRBJ2-7; 8 bases align to TRBD2. This CDR3 comprises 13 residues. With V trimmed by 4 bases and J by 4 bases, 3 bases remained unmatched. From germline, CDR1 is MDHEN and CDR2 SYDVKM. The CDR3 sequence: CASSSGGWYEQYF. In DNA, the CDR3 is TGTGCCAGCAGTTCGGGGGGGTGGTACGAGCAGTACTTC. The variable domain in full, with the rest retrieved from reference TRBV28 and TRBJ2-7, is DVKVTQSSRYLVKRTGEKVFLECVQDMDHENMFWYRQDPGLGLRLIYFSYDVKMKEKGDIPEGYSVSREKKERFSLILESASTNQTSMYLCASSSGGWYEQYFGPGTRLTVT.

This clonotype showed up just a few times. The chain links TRBV4-2 to TRBJ1-2; the D gene is possibly TRBD1 (5 bases). The CDR3 spans 17 residues. Deletions cut 0 bases from V and 8 bases from J, with 22 bases between. Germline loops: CDR1 LGHNA, CDR2 YNFKEQ. The CDR3 sequence is CASSQDVIRTGPRGYTF. The CDR3 DNA reads TGTGCCAGCAGCCAAGATGTCATCAGGACGGGGCCTCGAGGCTACACCTTC.

This clonotype was seen repeatedly, ten times or more. The chain has TRBV12-3 or TRBV12-4 and TRBJ2-1, with 7 bases aligning to TRBD1. V lost 5 bases, J lost 7 bases, and 14 bases stayed unmatched. CDR3 length equals 16 residues. CDR3: CASSPPGRGIGNEQFF. CDR3 nucleotide sequence: TGTGCCAGCAGTCCCCCGGGCAGGGGGATCGGGAATGAGCAGTTCTTC.

The chain carries TRBV7-2 and TRBJ2-3; 13 positions agree with TRBD2. V shed 5 bases and J 6 bases; nucleotides not matched to a gene: 8. The CDR3 covers 16 residues. CDR1 SGHTA and CDR2 FQGNSA come from the germline V gene. DNA for the CDR3: TGTGCCAGCAGCCCGCGACTAGCGGGAGGTTCCGATACGCAGTATTTT. It specifies CASSPRLAGGSDTQYF.